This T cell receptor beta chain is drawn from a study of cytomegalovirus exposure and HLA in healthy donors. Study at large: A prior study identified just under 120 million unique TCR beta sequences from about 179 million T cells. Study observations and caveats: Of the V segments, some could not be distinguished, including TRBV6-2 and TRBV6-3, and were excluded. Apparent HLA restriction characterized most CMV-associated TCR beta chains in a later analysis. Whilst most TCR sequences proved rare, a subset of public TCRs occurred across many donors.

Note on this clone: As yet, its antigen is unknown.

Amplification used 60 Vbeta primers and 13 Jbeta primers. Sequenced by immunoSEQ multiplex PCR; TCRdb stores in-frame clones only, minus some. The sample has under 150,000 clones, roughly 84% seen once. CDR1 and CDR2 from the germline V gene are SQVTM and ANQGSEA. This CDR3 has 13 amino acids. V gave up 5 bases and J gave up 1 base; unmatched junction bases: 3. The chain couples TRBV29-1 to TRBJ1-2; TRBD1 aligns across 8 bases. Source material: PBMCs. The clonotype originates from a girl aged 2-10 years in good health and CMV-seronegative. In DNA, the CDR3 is TGCAGCGTTTCGGGACAGGTTAACTATGGCTACACCTTC. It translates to CSVSGQVNYGYTF.